This record covers a single T cell receptor (beta chain). Trimming shortened V by 4 bases and J by 4 bases, and 20 bases separated the two germline ends. The CDR3 runs 15 residues. From germline, CDR1 is DFQATT and CDR2 SNEGSKA (reference sequence). This sample was included in a study of response to subunit inactivated influenza vaccine. TCRdb redid the calling of the RT-PCR reads with MiXCR, one entry per CDR3 protein. The sample holds about 540,000 distinct CDR3 sequences; 20% to 25% are singletons and the top ten take 2.5% to 3%. Another study also made use of these data, one on T cells expressing NK-cell markers. This second study says: TCR beta cDNA was made by 5'RACE template switching with UMIs. Most of the eight sequenced donors tested HCMV-seropositive; one tested seronegative. These clonotypes, the leaders elsewhere, also led the CD3+CD56-NKG2C+ fraction in a few donors. Whether the expanded NKG2C+ T cell clones recognized HCMV remained unclear.

The specimen comprised CD4+ T cells sorted from PBMCs, sampled about 12 days after vaccination. This clonotype originated in a man aged 50 to 60 who received an inactivated influenza vaccine. The V call is TRBV20-1, the J call TRBJ2-7; D is ambiguous. The CDR3, as DNA: TGCAGTGCTACTTCCACTGATAGGAGCCTGTACGAGCAGTACTTC. It yields the protein CSATSTDRSLYEQYF.